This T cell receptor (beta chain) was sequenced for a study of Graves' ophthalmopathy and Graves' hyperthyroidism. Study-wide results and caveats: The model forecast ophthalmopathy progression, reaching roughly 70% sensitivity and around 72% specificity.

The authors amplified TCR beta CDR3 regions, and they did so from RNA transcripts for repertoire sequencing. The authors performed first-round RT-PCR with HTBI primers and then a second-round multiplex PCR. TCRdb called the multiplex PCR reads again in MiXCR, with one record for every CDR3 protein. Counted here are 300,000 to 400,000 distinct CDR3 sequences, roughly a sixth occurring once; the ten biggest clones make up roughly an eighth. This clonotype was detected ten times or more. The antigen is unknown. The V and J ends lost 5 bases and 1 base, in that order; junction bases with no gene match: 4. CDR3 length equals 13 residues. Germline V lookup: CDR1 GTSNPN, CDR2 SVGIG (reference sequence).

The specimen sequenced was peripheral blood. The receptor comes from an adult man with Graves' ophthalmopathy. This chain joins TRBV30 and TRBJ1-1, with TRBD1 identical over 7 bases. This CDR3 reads CAWVGQQNTEAFF. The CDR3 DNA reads TGTGCCTGGGTGGGACAGCAGAACACTGAAGCTTTCTTT.